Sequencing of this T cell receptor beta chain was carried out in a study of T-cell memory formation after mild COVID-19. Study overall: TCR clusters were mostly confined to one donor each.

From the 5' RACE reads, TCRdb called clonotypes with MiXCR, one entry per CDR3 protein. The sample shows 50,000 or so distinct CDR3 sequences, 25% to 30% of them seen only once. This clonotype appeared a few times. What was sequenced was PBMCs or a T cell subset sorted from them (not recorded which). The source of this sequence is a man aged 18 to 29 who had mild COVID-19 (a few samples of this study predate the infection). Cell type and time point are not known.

The CDR3 sequence is CASSTTMNTEAFF. DNA for the CDR3: TGTGCCAGTAGTACCACAATGAACACTGAAGCTTTCTTT. The chain is built from TRBV19 and TRBJ1-1; D remains unclear. The germline V gene has CDR1 LNHDA and CDR2 SQIVND (reference sequence). Trimming took 4 bases from V and 0 from J, leaving 6 bases between them. The CDR3 contains 13 residues.